This T cell receptor beta chain was sequenced in a study of blood T cell repertoires in COVID-19. The overall study: The samples span acute and convalescent COVID-19 from the United States, Italy and Spain. T cells, B-cell-depleted T cells, or PBMCs provided the cDNA or gDNA that served as material.

Per germline, CDR1 WSHSY and CDR2 SAAADI. The V gene end was trimmed by 11 bases and the J gene end by 3 bases; junction bases not matched to a gene: 6. The CDR3 covers 13 residues. Original processing methods: How many nucleated cells were present was estimated from reference gene primer amplification. The repertoire was sequenced with immunoSEQ multiplex PCR; TCRdb's copy has only in-frame clones and lacks some. V, J and clone size derive from that table, while D and trimming were established from the DNA sequence. The repertoire holds tens of thousands of clones, around 84% seen once, with more than 9% in the top ten.

This TCR was sampled from a human donor in a cohort sampled during active COVID-19. Sequencing was performed on peripheral blood. J is TRBJ1-2 and V is TRBV10-2; 10 bases are a match to TRBD1. The CDR3: CAASGTGDYGYTF. The CDR3 DNA follows: TGCGCCGCCTCCGGGACAGGGGACTATGGCTACACCTTC.